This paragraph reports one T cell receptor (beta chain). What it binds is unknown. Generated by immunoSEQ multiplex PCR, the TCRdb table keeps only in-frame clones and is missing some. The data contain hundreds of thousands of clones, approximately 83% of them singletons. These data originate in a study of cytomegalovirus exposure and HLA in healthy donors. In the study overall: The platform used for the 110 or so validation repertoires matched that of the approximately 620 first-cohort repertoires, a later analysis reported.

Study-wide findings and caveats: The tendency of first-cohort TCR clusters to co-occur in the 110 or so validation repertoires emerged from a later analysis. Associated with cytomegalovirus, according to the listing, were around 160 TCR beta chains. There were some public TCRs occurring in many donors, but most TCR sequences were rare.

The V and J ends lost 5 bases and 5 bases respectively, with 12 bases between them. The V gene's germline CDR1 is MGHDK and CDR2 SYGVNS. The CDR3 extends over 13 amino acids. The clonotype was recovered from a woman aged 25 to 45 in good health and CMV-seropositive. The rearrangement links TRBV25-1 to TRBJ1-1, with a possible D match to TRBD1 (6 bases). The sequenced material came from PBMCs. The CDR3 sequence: CASSYRVDTEAFF. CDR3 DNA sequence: TGTGCCAGCAGTTACAGGGTGGATACTGAAGCTTTCTTT. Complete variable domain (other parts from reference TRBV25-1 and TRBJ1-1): EADIYQTPRYLVIGTGKKITLECSQTMGHDKMYWYQQDPGMELHLIHYSYGVNSTEKGDLSSESTVSRIRTEHFPLTLESARPSHTSQYLCASSYRVDTEAFFGQGTRLTVV.